This T cell receptor (beta chain) stems from a study of patients and donors after allogeneic stem cell transplantation. This clonotype was picked up a small number of times. This CDR3 spans 17 amino acids. TCRdb reprocessed the RT-PCR reads with MiXCR, giving one entry per CDR3 protein. Of hundreds of thousands of distinct CDR3 sequences listed, approximately 16% are singletons. The receptor was isolated from a human donor who was either an allogeneic HSCT recipient or a stem cell or donor lymphocyte infusion donor (not recorded which). It is not recorded whose cells these are; they may come from a transplant donor. The chain joins TRBV21-1 to TRBJ2-1; the table gives TRBD1 as D, unverified against the DNA. TRBV21-1 is shown as a pseudogene. The sample consisted of blood, either unsorted or a sorted T cell fraction (not recorded which). In nucleotides, the CDR3 is TGTGCCAGCAGCAAAGAAGCGAGCGGGGGCTATTGGAATGAGCAGTTCTTC. Its protein is CASSKEASGGYWNEQFF.